Described below is a single T cell receptor beta chain sequence and its context. The data originate from a study of blood T cell repertoires in COVID-19. V was pared by 0 bases and J by 5 bases, with 14 bases between. Germline-derived CDR1 and CDR2 are LGHDT and YNNKEL (reference sequence). The length of the CDR3 is 15 residues. Per the study methods: Quantification of nucleated cells was approximated via reference gene primer amplification. Some clones are missing from TCRdb's copy, which holds only in-frame ones; the method was immunoSEQ multiplex PCR. V and J calls plus clone size are reproduced from that table; the DNA served to infer D and trimming. Here the sample spans under 85,000 clones, around nine tenths being singletons.

This chain connects TRBV3-1 (or the pseudogene TRBV3-2) to TRBJ2-7; D is possibly TRBD1 (5 bases). This sequence was found in a woman older than 75 with active or convalescent COVID-19. Sequencing was done on a sample of peripheral blood. CDR3 sequence reads: CASSQDWAGSNEQYF. CDR3 nucleotide sequence: TGTGCCAGCAGCCAAGATTGGGCAGGGTCCAACGAGCAGTACTTC.